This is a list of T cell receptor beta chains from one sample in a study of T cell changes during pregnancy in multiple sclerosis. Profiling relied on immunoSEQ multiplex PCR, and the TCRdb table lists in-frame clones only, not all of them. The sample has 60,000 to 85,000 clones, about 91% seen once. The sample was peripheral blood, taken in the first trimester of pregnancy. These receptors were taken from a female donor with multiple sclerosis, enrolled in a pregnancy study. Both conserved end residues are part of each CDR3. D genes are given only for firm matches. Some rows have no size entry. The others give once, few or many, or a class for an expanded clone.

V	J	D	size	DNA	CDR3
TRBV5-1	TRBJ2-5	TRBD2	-	TGCGCCAGCAGCTTGGATTTCGGGAGGGCCGCAGAGACCCAGTACTTC	CASSLDFGRAAETQYF
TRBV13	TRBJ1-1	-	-	TGTGCCAGCAGCTTACGCAGGGCAGAGGACACTGAAGCTTTCTTT	CASSLRRAEDTEAFF
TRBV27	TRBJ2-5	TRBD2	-	TGTGCCAGCAGTAGGACTAGCGGAGAGGGGACCCAGTACTTC	CASSRTSGEGTQYF
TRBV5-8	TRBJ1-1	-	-	TGTGCCAGCAGCTTTAGGCGCCAGGGGAGGGTTGAAGCTTTCTTT	CASSFRRQGRVEAFF
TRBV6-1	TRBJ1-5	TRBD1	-	TGTGCCAGCAGTGTACAGGGGGCGCGTGGCAATCAGCCCCAGCATTTT	CASSVQGARGNQPQHF
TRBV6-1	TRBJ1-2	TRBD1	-	TGTGCCAGCAGTCCATCAACAGGGGTGGCTGGCTACACCTTC	CASSPSTGVAGYTF
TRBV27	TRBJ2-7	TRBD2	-	TGTGCCAGCAGTTTTAGGGCTAGCGGAATTGAAATCCCCTACGAGCAGTACTTC	CASSFRASGIEIPYEQYF
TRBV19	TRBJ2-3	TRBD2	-	TGTGCCAGTAGTGTTCGGGGGAGGGCCCCAGATACGCAGTATTTT	CASSVRGRAPDTQYF
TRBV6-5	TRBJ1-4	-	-	TGTGCCAGCAGACCACAGGCAACTAATGAAAAACTGTTTTTT	CASRPQATNEKLFF
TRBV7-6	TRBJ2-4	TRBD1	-	TGTGCCAGCAGCCCGACAACAGGGGGAAACATTCAGTACTTC	CASSPTTGGNIQYF
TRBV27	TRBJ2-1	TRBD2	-	TGTGCCAGCAGCTGGACTAGCGGGACTTACAATGAGCAGTTCTTC	CASSWTSGTYNEQFF
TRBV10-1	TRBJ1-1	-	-	TGCGCCAGCAGTGTAGGACAGTACACTGAAGCTTTCTTT	CASSVGQYTEAFF
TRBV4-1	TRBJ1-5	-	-	TGCGCCAGCAGCCAAGTGACAGGCTATAATCAGCCCCAGCATTTT	CASSQVTGYNQPQHF
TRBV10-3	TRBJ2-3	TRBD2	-	TGTGCCATCACGAGGGGCGAGCGGGACACAGATACGCAGTATTTT	CAITRGERDTDTQYF
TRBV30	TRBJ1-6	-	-	TGTGCCTGGAGTGTGATCTCACTGATCTATAATTCACCCCTCCACTTT	CAWSVISLIYNSPLHF
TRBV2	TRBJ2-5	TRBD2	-	TGTGCCAGCAGTGCCCGGACTAGCGGGGGCGAGACCCAGTACTTC	CASSARTSGGETQYF
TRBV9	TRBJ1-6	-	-	TGTGCCAGCAGCGGCAACAGTAATTCACCCCTCCACTTT	CASSGNSNSPLHF
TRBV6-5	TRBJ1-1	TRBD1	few	TGTGCCAGCCCGAGGGACAGGAACACTGAAGCTTTCTTT	CASPRDRNTEAFF
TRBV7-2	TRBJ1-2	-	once	TGTGCCAGCAGCTTAGACACTCAAGGGGGAGGCTACACCTTC	CASSLDTQGGGYTF
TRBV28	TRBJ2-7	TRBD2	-	TGTGCCAGCATGGGTCCTTCTTATCCGGGACTAGCGGGAGGAGTGGGGGAGCAGTACTTC	CASMGPSYPGLAGGVGEQYF